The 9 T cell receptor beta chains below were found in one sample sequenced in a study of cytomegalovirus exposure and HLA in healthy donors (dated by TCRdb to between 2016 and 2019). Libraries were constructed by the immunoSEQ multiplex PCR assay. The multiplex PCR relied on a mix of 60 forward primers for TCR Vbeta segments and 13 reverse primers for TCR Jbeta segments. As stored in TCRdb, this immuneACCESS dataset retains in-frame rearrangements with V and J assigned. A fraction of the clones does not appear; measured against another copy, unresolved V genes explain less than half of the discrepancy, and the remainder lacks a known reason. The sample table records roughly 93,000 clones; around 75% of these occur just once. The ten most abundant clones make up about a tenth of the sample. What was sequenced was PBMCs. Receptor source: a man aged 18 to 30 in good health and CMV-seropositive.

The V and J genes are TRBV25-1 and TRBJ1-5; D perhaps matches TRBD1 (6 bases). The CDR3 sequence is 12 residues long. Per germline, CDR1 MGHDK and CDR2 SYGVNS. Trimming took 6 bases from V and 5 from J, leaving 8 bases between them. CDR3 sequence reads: CASSEGDQPQHF. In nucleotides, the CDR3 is TGTGCCAGCAGCGAGGGGGATCAGCCCCAGCATTTT.

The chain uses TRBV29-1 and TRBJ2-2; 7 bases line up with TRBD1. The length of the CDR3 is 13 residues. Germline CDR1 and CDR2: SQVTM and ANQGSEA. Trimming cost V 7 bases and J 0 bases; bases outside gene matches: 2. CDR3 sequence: CSAGTANTGELFF. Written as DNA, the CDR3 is TGCAGCGCCGGGACAGCGAACACCGGGGAGCTGTTTTTT.

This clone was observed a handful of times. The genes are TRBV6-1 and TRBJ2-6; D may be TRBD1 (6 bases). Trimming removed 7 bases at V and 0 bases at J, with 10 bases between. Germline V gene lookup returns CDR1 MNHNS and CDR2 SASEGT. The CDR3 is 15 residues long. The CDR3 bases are TGTGCCAGCAAGGAACAGGGCTCTGGGGCCAACGTCCTGACTTTC. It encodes CASKEQGSGANVLTF.

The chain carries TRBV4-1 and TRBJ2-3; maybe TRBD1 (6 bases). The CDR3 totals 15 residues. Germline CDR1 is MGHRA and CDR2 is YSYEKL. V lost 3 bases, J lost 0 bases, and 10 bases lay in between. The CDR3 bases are TGCGCCAGCAGCCACAGGGGCCTAAGCACAGATACGCAGTATTTT. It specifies CASSHRGLSTDTQYF.

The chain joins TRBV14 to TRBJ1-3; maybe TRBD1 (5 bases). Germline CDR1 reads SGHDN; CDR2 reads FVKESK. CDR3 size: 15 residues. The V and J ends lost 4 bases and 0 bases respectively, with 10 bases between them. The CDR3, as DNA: TGTGCCAGCAGCCCCCGGACACTCTCTGGAAACACCATATATTTT. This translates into CASSPRTLSGNTIYF.

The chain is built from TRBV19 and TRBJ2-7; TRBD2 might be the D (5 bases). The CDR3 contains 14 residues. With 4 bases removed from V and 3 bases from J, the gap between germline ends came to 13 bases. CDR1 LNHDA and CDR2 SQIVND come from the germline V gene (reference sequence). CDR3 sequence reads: CASSTRDGDYEQYF. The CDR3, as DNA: TGTGCCAGTAGTACGAGGGATGGCGACTACGAGCAGTACTTC. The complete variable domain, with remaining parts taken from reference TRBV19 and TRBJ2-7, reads DGGITQSPKYLFRKEGQNVTLSCEQNLNHDAMYWYRQDPGQGLRLIYYSQIVNDFQKGDIAEGYSVSREKKESFPLTVTSAQKNPTAFYLCASSTRDGDYEQYFGPGTRLTVT.

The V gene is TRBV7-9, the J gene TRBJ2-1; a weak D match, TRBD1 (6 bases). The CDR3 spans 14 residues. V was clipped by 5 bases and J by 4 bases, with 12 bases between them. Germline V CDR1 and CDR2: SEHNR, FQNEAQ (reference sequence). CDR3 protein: CASSPGTKYNEQFF. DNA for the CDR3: TGTGCCAGCAGCCCTGGGACAAAATACAATGAGCAGTTCTTC.

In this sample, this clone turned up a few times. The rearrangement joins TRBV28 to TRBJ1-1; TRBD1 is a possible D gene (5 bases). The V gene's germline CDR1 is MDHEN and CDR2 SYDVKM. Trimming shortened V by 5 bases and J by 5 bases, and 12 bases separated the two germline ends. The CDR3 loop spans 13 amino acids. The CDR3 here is CASSITGGTEAFF. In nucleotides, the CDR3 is TGTGCCAGCAGTATAACAGGTGGAACTGAAGCTTTCTTT.

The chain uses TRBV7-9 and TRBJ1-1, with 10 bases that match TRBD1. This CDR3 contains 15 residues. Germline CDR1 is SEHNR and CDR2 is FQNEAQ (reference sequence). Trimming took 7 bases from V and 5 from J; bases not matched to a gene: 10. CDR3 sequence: CASTDGQGGTTEAFF. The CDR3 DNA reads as TGTGCCAGCACCGATGGACAGGGGGGTACAACTGAAGCTTTCTTT.